This T cell receptor beta chain was retrieved from a study of blood T cell repertoires in COVID-19. At the level of the study: COVID-19 samples collected from the United States, Italy and Spain covered acute and convalescent phases. Sources were T cells, B-cell-depleted T cells, or PBMCs; the material itself was cDNA or gDNA.

Concerning this clone: The same CDR3 arises from other DNA sequences in this sample as well.

The CDR3 runs 13 residues. The ends were cut back, 4 bases at V and 1 base at J, with 7 bases in the middle. CDR1 is KGHSH and CDR2 is LQKENI in the germline V gene. Study processing details: Estimates of nucleated cell counts were drawn from the amplification of reference gene primers. Profiled with immunoSEQ multiplex PCR; TCRdb holds only in-frame clones, not every one. V and J calls and clone size are copied from that table; D and trimming were computed from the DNA. The sample consists of some 670,000 clones, around 89% of them appearing once. This TCR derives from a woman under 30 with acute or convalescent COVID-19. Sequenced material: peripheral blood. The genes are TRBV18 and TRBJ1-1; D is perhaps TRBD1 (6 bases). In DNA, the CDR3 is TGTGCCAGCTCACTACAGGGGAACACTGAAGCTTTCTTT. The encoded protein is CASSLQGNTEAFF.